This is a list of T cell receptor beta chains from one sample in a study of blood T cell repertoires in COVID-19. Sequencing was performed with immunoSEQ multiplex PCR; in TCRdb, only in-frame clones are kept and a portion is missing. The sample holds tens of thousands of clones, roughly 84% seen once. The material sequenced was peripheral blood. The receptors derive from an older man with acute or convalescent COVID-19. CDR3s include the opening cysteine and the closing phenylalanine or tryptophan. A D gene is named only where the DNA matches it firmly. Not every row has a clone size; where given, it reads once, few, many or a size class.

J gene	V gene	D gene	clone size	CDR3 DNA	CDR3 protein
TRBJ2-6	TRBV6-2/TRBV6-3	-	once	TGTGCCAGCAGCGGGGACTTTGGGGCCAACGTCCTGACTTTC	CASSGDFGANVLTF
TRBJ1-6	TRBV7-8	-	-	TGTGCCAGCAGCTTGGGGACTATAGAGTCACCCCTCCACTTT	CASSLGTIESPLHF
TRBJ1-4	TRBV13	TRBD1	-	TGTGCCAGCAGCACCCGGGACAGGGGGAATGAAAAACTGTTTTTT	CASSTRDRGNEKLFF
TRBJ1-1	TRBV6-2/TRBV6-3	TRBD1	few	TGTGCCAGCAGTTCTCGGACAGGGATGGGCACTGAAGCTTTCTTT	CASSSRTGMGTEAFF
TRBJ1-2	TRBV7-9	-	-	TGTGCCAGCAGCCCTGGGAGGGGACACTATGGCTACACCTTC	CASSPGRGHYGYTF
TRBJ1-2	TRBV30	-	-	TGTGCCTGGAGGGTGCAGGCTAACTATGGCTACACCTTC	CAWRVQANYGYTF
TRBJ2-1	TRBV7-7	-	few	TGTGCCAGCAGCCACCCGGCGGTTTCGGATGAGCAGTTCTTC	CASSHPAVSDEQFF
TRBJ1-3	TRBV7-9	-	once	TGTGCCAGCAGCTCTTCGGGAGACACCATATATTTT	CASSSSGDTIYF
TRBJ1-1	TRBV30	-	-	TGTGCCTGGAGTGTGCGGGGGTCCCTGGGCACTGAAGCTTTCTTT	CAWSVRGSLGTEAFF
TRBJ2-1	TRBV21-1	-	-	TGTGCCAGCAGCAGGCTAGCGGGGGGCTACAATGAGCAGTTCTTC	CASSRLAGGYNEQFF